The 28 T cell receptor beta chains given below trace back to one sample, sequenced in a study of blood T cells in healthy people across ages. A second PCR of about 7 to 11 cycles used a sample-barcoded 5' primer and a J-beta primer mix. TCRdb called the 5' RACE reads again in MiXCR, with one record for every CDR3 protein. This table holds about 700,000 distinct CDR3 sequences, roughly 30% found once. The sequencing sample was made of blood. The receptors come from a woman of 80 years or more in good health.

Note on this clonotype: A read error may produce the germline difference seen at one junction end. This chain connects TRBV12-3 or TRBV12-4 to TRBJ1-2; D might be TRBD1 (5 bases). This CDR3 comprises 12 residues. CDR3 sequence reads: CASSLGGYGHTF. CDR3 coding DNA: TGTGCCAGCAGTTTAGGGGGGTATGGCCACACCTTC.

This clonotype was detected ten times or more. J is TRBJ2-1 and V is TRBV20-1; 11 positions match TRBD1. The CDR3 length is 13 residues. The J segment lost 7 bases and the V segment lost 6 bases, leaving 5 bases of the junction unmatched. Germline assignment: CDR1 DFQATT and CDR2 SNEGSKA (reference sequence). The CDR3 DNA is TGCAGTGCGGGGACAGGGGGAATAAATGAGCAGTTCTTC. Its protein is CSAGTGGINEQFF.

This clonotype has ten or more counts. The J gene is TRBJ2-7, the V gene TRBV5-1; possibly TRBD2 for D (7 bases). Germline assignment: CDR1 SGHRS and CDR2 YFSETQ. The CDR3 totals 13 residues. Trimming stripped 8 bases from V and 5 bases from J, with 17 bases between. The CDR3 spells CASRMGGADEQYF. Here the CDR3 DNA reads TGCGCCAGTCGAATGGGGGGGGCCGACGAGCAGTACTTC.

The sample holds many counts of this clonotype. The chain recombines TRBV6-1 with TRBJ2-7, with D possibly matching TRBD1 (5 bases). V was clipped by 5 bases and J by 2 bases, with 13 bases between them. Germline V gene data show CDR1 as MNHNS and CDR2 as SASEGT. The CDR3 extends over 14 amino acids. CDR3 residues: CASSKSGSPYEQYF. The CDR3 DNA reads as TGTGCCAGCAGTAAATCAGGGTCCCCCTACGAGCAGTACTTC.

In its sample, this clonotype was seen many times. The genes are TRBV4-2 and TRBJ1-2; 9 positions match TRBD1. This CDR3 contains 15 residues. The germline gives CDR1 LGHNA, CDR2 YNFKEQ. V shed 1 base, J shed 6 bases, and the junction held 6 bases outside the gene matches. The CDR3 nucleotides read TGTGCCAGCAGCCAAGTAAAGGGGACAGGGAATGGCTACACCTTC. Protein: CASSQVKGTGNGYTF.

A note on this clonotype: This may stem from a read error, because a much larger clone lies one nucleotide away. The rearrangement joins TRBV24-1 to TRBJ2-1; no clear D. The DNA end favors TRBJ2-7, so the J call may be wrong. This CDR3 comprises 15 residues. In germline, CDR1 is KGHDR, CDR2 SFDVKD. CDR3 DNA: TGTGCCACCAGTGGGCACCGCCGCTCCTACAATGAGCAGTACTTC. Its translation is CATSGHRRSYNEQYF.

V and J are TRBV15 and TRBJ2-1, with 9 positions matching TRBD2. This CDR3 is built from 17 residues. The germline CDR1 and CDR2 sequences are LNHNV and YYDKDF (reference sequence). The trim removed 2 bases at V and 4 bases at J, leaving 9 bases unmatched. Here the CDR3 reads CATSRSTGTSFYNEQFF. DNA for the CDR3: TGTGCCACCAGCAGATCTACCGGGACTAGCTTTTACAATGAGCAGTTCTTC.

The chain links TRBV21-1 to TRBJ2-1; no DNA check was done on the table's D call, TRBD2. TRBV21-1 is a documented pseudogene. CDR3 length: 17 residues. The CDR3 protein is CASSKGELAGGYNEQFF. The CDR3, as DNA: TGTGCCAGCAGCAAAGGGGAACTAGCGGGAGGGTACAATGAGCAGTTCTTC.

V is TRBV20-1 and J is TRBJ2-5, with D possibly TRBD2 on 5 matching bases. Germline V gene data show CDR1 as DFQATT and CDR2 as SNEGSKA (reference sequence). The CDR3 runs to 14 residues. V was shortened by 0 bases and J by 0 bases, with 8 bases between the two germline ends. CDR3 DNA: TGCAGTGCTAGAGAGCCCGGGAACCAAGAGACCCAGTACTTC. Amino acid sequence: CSAREPGNQETQYF.

A remark on this clonotype: A read error is possible here, since a much larger clone lies one base away. This chain connects TRBV2 to TRBJ2-4, with D perhaps TRBD1 or TRBD2 (5 bases each). The CDR3 contains 15 residues. The V gene lost 5 bases and the J gene lost 3 bases, with 14 bases spanning the gap. From germline, CDR1 is SNHLY and CDR2 FYNNEI. CDR3 nucleotides: TGTGCCAGCAGTAGTGCCACAGGAGGCAAAAACATTCAGTACTTC. It translates to CASSSATGGKNIQYF.

This clonotype was counted many times. The chain links TRBV7-3 to TRBJ2-2; no definite D call. Looked up from germline, CDR1 is SGHTA and CDR2 is FQGTGA. There are 13 residues in the CDR3. Trimming took 5 bases from V and 8 from J, leaving 12 bases between them. DNA for the CDR3: TGTGCCAGCAGCCCCATGGGTACAGGGGAGCTGTTTTTT. Protein sequence: CASSPMGTGELFF.

The sample holds a few counts of this clonotype. A much larger clonotype is one base distant, so this may be a read error. This sequence joins TRBV29-1 and TRBJ1-2, with 8 bases matching TRBD1. The CDR3 contains 13 residues. Germline CDR1 and CDR2: SQVTM and ANQGSEA. CDR3 nucleotide sequence: TGCAGCGTCGCGGGACAGGCCCTCTATGACTACACCTTC. It encodes CSVAGQALYDYTF.

Ten or more counts support this clonotype. The gene calls are TRBV12-3 or TRBV12-4 and TRBJ1-2; a weak D match, TRBD1 (5 bases). Trimming cost V 5 bases and J 8 bases, with 18 bases left between them. CDR3 size: 14 residues. CDR3 nucleotide sequence: TGTGCCAGCAGTCCCCGCCGGGACGCCGGCGGCTACACCTTC. This codes for CASSPRRDAGGYTF.

The rearrangement links TRBV6-5 to TRBJ1-6; 10 nucleotides match TRBD1. The CDR3 is made up of 15 amino acids. CDR1 and CDR2 from the germline V gene are MNHEY and SVGAGI. V shed 7 bases and J 9 bases; nucleotides not matched to a gene: 9. CDR3 nucleotides: TGTGCCAGCAACGCCGGACAGGGGGTTGGTTCACCCCTCCACTTT. This codes for CASNAGQGVGSPLHF.

This clonotype occurred many times. The chain links TRBV9 to TRBJ2-1; 12 nucleotides match TRBD2. This CDR3 spans 19 amino acids. In germline, CDR1 is SGDLS, CDR2 YYNGEE. V was pared by 4 bases and J by 4 bases, with 15 bases of the junction left unmatched. The DNA for the CDR3 is TGTGCCAGCAGCTTCCAGGGGGCTAGCGGGGGGGCAGGGTACAATGAGCAGTTCTTC. Its protein is CASSFQGASGGAGYNEQFF.

This clonotype was observed at least ten times. The gene calls are TRBV20-1 and TRBJ2-3; a weak D match, TRBD2 (6 bases). The CDR3 is 16 amino acids. The ends were cut back, 7 bases at V and 5 bases at J, with 25 bases in the middle. Germline CDR1 is DFQATT and CDR2 is SNEGSKA (reference sequence). DNA of the CDR3: TGCAGTGGGGCCGTTAGCGGAGGGAGTCTGGGAGATACGCAGTATTTT. It is translated as CSGAVSGGSLGDTQYF.

This clonotype showed up many times. The V call is TRBV7-3, the J call TRBJ2-5; 14 nucleotides line up with TRBD2. This CDR3 comprises 18 residues. V was clipped by 5 bases and J by 2 bases; unmatched bases: 10. Germline CDR1 and CDR2: SGHTA and FQGTGA. CDR3 residues: CASSLRTSGGHGQETQYF. As DNA, the CDR3 is TGTGCCAGCAGCCTCCGGACTAGCGGGGGGCATGGACAAGAGACCCAGTACTTC.

This clonotype was counted at least ten times. The chain employs TRBV5-1 and TRBJ1-2; tentative D call: TRBD1 (5 bases). CDR1 is SGHRS, CDR2 YFSETQ, per germline. This CDR3 is 15 amino acids long. The germline V and J ends were trimmed by 3 bases and 0 bases, with 12 bases remaining between them. CDR3 nucleotide sequence: TGCGCCAGCAGCTCTACAGGAAAAGCTAACTATGGCTACACCTTC. Amino acid sequence: CASSSTGKANYGYTF.

As regards this clonotype: A much larger clone is a single base away; this may be a read error. This chain connects TRBV13 to TRBJ2-3, with TRBD1 matching 9 bases. The CDR3 runs to 16 residues. Germline loops: CDR1 PRHDT, CDR2 FYEKMQ (reference sequence). This chain's CDR3 is CAGSSGAGTGRDTQYF. CDR3 DNA: TGTGCCGGCAGCTCAGGAGCCGGGACAGGGAGAGATACGCAGTATTTT.

This clonotype has ten or more counts. This chain joins TRBV18 and TRBJ1-5, with 7 bases aligning to TRBD1. The CDR3 sequence is 16 residues long. The germline V gene encodes CDR1 KGHSH and CDR2 LQKENI. Trimming removed 5 bases from V and 2 bases from J; junction bases left unmatched: 9. This CDR3 is CASSITGVGGNQPQHF. CDR3 nucleotides: TGTGCCAGCTCAATCACAGGGGTGGGAGGCAATCAGCCCCAGCATTTT.

Ten or more counts support this clonotype. This chain links TRBV24-1 with TRBJ2-1; possible D gene TRBD1, 5 bases. Trimming shortened V by 1 base and J by 6 bases, and 15 bases separated the two germline ends. Germline-derived CDR1 and CDR2 are KGHDR and SFDVKD. The CDR3 spans 16 residues. CDR3 sequence reads: CATSDLIRGSGNEQFF. The CDR3 bases are TGTGCCACCAGTGATTTAATTAGGGGATCAGGCAATGAGCAGTTCTTC.

The chain has TRBV7-2 and TRBJ2-5; 11 nucleotides line up with TRBD1. CDR3 length: 15 residues. CDR1 is SGHTA and CDR2 is FQGNSA in the germline V gene. V gave up 6 bases and J gave up 5 bases; unmatched junction bases: 8. This chain's CDR3 is CASSQDRGRPETQYF. The CDR3 coding sequence is TGTGCCAGCAGTCAGGACAGGGGGCGCCCGGAGACCCAGTACTTC.

This clonotype was counted at least ten times. The chain couples TRBV28 to TRBJ2-7; D may be TRBD1 (6 bases). The CDR3 totals 14 residues. In germline, CDR1 is MDHEN, CDR2 SYDVKM. V gave up 4 bases and J gave up 0 bases, with 10 bases separating them. Written as DNA, the CDR3 is TGTGCCAGCAGTTCGGACAGTGCCTCCTACGAGCAGTACTTC. Encoded protein: CASSSDSASYEQYF.

The chain couples TRBV5-1 to TRBJ1-1; 7 bases match TRBD1. CDR1 and CDR2 (germline): SGHRS, YFSETQ. Trimming took 6 bases from V and 1 from J; bases not matched to a gene: 6. This CDR3 spans 14 amino acids. In DNA, the CDR3 is TGCGCCAGCAAAACAGGGGCCTCGAACACTGAAGCTTTCTTT. Protein sequence: CASKTGASNTEAFF.

This clonotype was picked up a small number of times. The V gene is TRBV18, the J gene TRBJ1-2; a weak D match, TRBD1 (5 bases). The V gene lost 4 bases and the J gene lost 5 bases, with 11 bases spanning the gap. This CDR3 spans 13 amino acids. Germline V gene sequence: CDR1 KGHSH, CDR2 LQKENI. Written as DNA, the CDR3 is TGTGCCAGCTCACAGGGGCGGAGATATGGCTACACCTTC. The encoded protein is CASSQGRRYGYTF.

This clonotype was counted ten times or more. This chain links TRBV7-2 with TRBJ2-1; TRBD2 matches at 16 bases. V shed 10 bases and J 14 bases; nucleotides not matched to a gene: 14. Germline values: CDR1 SGHTA, CDR2 FQGNSA. The CDR3 consists of 15 residues. The CDR3 here is CATGTSGGAPDREFF. Here the CDR3 DNA reads TGTGCCACCGGGACTAGCGGGGGGGCGCCGGACCGGGAGTTCTTC.

V usage is TRBV18 and J usage is TRBJ1-1; D not certain. Germline CDR1 is KGHSH and CDR2 is LQKENI. The CDR3 has 13 amino acids. V lost 0 bases to trimming and J lost 6 bases, with 8 bases between them. CDR3 in amino acids: CASSPPTKAEAFF. The CDR3 DNA reads as TGTGCCAGCTCACCACCGACTAAGGCTGAAGCTTTCTTT.

V gene TRBV5-1 combines with J gene TRBJ2-1; tentative D call: TRBD2 (6 bases). The V end lost 3 bases, the J end lost 1 base, and 11 bases lay between the germline ends. Germline CDR1 SGHRS, CDR2 YFSETQ. This CDR3 region has 15 residues. CDR3 residues: CASSWTNDSYNEQFF. The CDR3 nucleotides are TGCGCCAGCAGCTGGACTAACGATTCCTACAATGAGCAGTTCTTC.